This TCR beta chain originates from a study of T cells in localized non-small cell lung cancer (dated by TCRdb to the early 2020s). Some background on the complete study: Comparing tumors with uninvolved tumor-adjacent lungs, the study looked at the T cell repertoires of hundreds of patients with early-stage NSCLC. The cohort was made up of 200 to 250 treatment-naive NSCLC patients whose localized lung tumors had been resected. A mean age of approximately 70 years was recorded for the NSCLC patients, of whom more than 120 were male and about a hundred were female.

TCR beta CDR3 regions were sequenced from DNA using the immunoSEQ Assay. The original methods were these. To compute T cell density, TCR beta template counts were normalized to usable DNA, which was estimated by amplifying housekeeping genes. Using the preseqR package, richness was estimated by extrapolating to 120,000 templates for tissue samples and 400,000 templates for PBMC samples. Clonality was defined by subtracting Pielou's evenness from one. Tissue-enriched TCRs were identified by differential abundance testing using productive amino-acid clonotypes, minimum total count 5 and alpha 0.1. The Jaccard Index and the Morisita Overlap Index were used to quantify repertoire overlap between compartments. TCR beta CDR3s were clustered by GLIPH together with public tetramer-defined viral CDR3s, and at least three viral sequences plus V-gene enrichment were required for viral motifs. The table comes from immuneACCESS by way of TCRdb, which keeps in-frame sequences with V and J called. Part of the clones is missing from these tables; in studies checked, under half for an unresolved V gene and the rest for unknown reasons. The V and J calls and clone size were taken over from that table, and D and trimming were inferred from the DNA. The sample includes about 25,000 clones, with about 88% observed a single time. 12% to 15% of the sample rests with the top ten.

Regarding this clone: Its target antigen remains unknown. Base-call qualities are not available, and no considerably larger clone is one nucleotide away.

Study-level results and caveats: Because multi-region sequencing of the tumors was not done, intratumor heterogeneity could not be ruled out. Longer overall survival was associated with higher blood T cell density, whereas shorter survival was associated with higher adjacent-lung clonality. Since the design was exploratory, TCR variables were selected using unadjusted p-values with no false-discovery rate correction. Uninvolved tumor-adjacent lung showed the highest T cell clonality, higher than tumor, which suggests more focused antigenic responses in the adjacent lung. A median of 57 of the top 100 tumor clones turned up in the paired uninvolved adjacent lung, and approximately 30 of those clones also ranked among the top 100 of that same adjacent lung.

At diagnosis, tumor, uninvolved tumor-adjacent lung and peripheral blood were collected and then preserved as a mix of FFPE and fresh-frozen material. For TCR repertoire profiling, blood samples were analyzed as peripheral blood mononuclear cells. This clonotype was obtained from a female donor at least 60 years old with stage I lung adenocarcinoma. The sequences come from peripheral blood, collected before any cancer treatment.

In nucleotides, the sequence is TGTGCCAGCAGCGTAGCTACAGGAGTGGGGAATGAGCAGTTCTTC. It translates to CASSVATGVGNEQFF. Here the chain combines TRBV9 and TRBJ2-1; the D segment could be TRBD1, given 5 matching bases. The CDR3 contains 15 residues, cysteine and phenylalanine counted. Here the CDR3 DNA is all that survives: 45 bases in frame from base 1. CDR1 and CDR2 (SGDLS, YYNGEE) derive from the germline V gene. V sheds 0 bases and J sheds 7 bases, leaving 14 bases between their ends.